One sample yielded the 3 T cell receptor beta chains listed below, sequenced in a study of regulatory T cells in long-lasting Graves disease. According to the study, TCR beta libraries were built with iRepertoire HTBI primers and CDR3-region Arm-PCR. In TCRdb, the multiplex PCR reads were re-called with MiXCR into one record per CDR3 protein. Of over 250,000 distinct CDR3 sequences listed, around 20% are singletons. As for time point: persistent/refractory GD, antithyroid drugs over 5 years with positive TRAb. PBMCs were the source of the RNA used for TCR sequencing. The material was peripheral blood mononuclear cells (PBMCs), obtained when the disease was refractory, from a patient treated with antithyroid drugs. The receptors come from a female donor with Graves disease.

This clonotype was detected ten times or more. This sequence joins TRBV12-3 or TRBV12-4 and TRBJ1-1; D is undetermined. CDR3 length: 13 amino acids. V was pared by 5 bases and J by 9 bases, with 16 bases between. CDR3 sequence: CASSPATGRQAFF. CDR3 DNA: TGTGCCAGCAGTCCCGCAACGGGCAGGCAAGCTTTCTTT.

This clonotype has only a few counts. This chain joins TRBV3-1 and TRBJ2-5, with D possibly being TRBD2 (6 bases). CDR1 LGHDT and CDR2 YNNKEL come from the germline V gene (reference sequence). V lost 0 bases, J lost 10 bases, and 6 bases lay in between. The CDR3 has 11 residues. CDR3: CASSQEGGQYF. CDR3 nucleotide sequence: TGTGCCAGCAGCCAAGAGGGAGGCCAGTACTTC.

The gene calls are TRBV30 and TRBJ1-5; D is unclear. V lost 1 base, J lost 5 bases, and 9 bases lay in between. The CDR3 covers 13 residues. Germline V gives CDR1 GTSNPN, CDR2 SVGIG (reference sequence). The CDR3 here is CAWSETEHQPQHF. CDR3 nucleotide sequence: TGTGCCTGGAGTGAAACGGAGCATCAGCCCCAGCATTTT.